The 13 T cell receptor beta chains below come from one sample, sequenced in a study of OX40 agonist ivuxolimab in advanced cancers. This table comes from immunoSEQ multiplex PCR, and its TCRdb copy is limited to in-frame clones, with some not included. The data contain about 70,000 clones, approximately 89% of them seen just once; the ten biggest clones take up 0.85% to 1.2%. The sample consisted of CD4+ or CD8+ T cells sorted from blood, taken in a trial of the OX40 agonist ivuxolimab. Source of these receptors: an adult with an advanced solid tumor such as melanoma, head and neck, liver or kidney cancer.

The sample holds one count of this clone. CDR3 DNA: TGTGCCAGCAGCTTGGGAGGGGAAGAGACCCAGTACTTC. Its protein is CASSLGGEETQYF. The chain joins TRBV5-6 to TRBJ2-5, with D tentatively TRBD1 or TRBD2 (5 bases each). The CDR3 has 13 residues. V dropped 0 bases and J dropped 3 bases, with 6 bases sitting between them. CDR1 is SGHDT and CDR2 is YYEEEE in the germline V gene.

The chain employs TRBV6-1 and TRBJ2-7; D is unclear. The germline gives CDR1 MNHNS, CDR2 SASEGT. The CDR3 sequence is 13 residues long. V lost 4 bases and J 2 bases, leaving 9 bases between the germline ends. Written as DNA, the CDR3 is TGTGCCAGCAGTGCGTCTCCGGCCTACGAGCAGTACTTC. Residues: CASSASPAYEQYF.

CDR3 coding DNA: TGTGCCAGCAGTCGACAGGGGGCCGGGGAAAAACTGTTTTTT. Translation: CASSRQGAGEKLFF. The rearrangement uses TRBV2 and TRBJ1-4, with 10 bases aligning to TRBD1. The CDR3 covers 14 residues. After removal of 5 bases from V and 8 bases from J, the junction contained 5 bases not matched to a gene. Germline V CDR1 and CDR2: SNHLY, FYNNEI.

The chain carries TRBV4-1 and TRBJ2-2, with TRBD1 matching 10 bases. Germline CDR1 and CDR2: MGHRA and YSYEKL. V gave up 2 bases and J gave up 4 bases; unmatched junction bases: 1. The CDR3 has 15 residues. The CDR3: CASSQRTGGTGELFF. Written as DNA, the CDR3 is TGCGCCAGCAGCCAAAGGACAGGGGGCACCGGGGAGCTGTTTTTT.

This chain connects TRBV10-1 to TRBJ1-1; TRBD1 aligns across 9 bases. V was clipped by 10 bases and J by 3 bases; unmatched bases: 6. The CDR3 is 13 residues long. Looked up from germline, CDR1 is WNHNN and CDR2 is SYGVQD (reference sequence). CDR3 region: CAIAGTGYTEAFF. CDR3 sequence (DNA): TGCGCCATCGCCGGGACAGGGTACACTGAAGCTTTCTTT.

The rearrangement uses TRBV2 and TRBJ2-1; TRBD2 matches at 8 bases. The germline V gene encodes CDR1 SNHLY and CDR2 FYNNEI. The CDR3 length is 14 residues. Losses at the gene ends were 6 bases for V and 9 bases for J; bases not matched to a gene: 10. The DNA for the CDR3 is TGTGCCAGCAGGGGGCGGGGGGCGCGGACTGAGCAGTTCTTC. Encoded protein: CASRGRGARTEQFF.

The DNA for the CDR3 is TGTGCCAGCACAAGAAGCGGTGGGGGTACTGAAGCTTTCTTT. Residues: CASTRSGGGTEAFF. V and J are TRBV6-5 and TRBJ1-1; weak D call: TRBD1 (5 bases). Germline lookup yields CDR1 MNHEY and CDR2 SVGAGI. With 7 bases removed from V and 5 bases from J, the gap between germline ends came to 17 bases. The CDR3 runs 14 residues.

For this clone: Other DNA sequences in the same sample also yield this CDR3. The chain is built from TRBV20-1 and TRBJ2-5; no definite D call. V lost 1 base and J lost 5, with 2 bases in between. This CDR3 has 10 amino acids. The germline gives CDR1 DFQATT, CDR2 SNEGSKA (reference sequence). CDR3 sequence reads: CSARGETQYF. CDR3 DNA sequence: TGCAGTGCTAGAGGGGAGACCCAGTACTTC.

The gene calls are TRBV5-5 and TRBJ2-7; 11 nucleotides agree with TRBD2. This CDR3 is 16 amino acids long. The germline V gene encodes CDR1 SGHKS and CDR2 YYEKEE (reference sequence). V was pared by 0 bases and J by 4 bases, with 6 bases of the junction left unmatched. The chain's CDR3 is CASSLGLTSGGYEQYF. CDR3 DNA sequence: TGTGCCAGCAGCTTGGGACTAACTAGCGGGGGTTACGAGCAGTACTTC.

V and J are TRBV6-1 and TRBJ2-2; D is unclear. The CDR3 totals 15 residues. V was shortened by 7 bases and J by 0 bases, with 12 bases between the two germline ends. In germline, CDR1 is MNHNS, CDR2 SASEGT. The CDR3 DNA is TGTGCCAGCAAACTCGGCCAGACGAACACCGGGGAGCTGTTTTTT. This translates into CASKLGQTNTGELFF.

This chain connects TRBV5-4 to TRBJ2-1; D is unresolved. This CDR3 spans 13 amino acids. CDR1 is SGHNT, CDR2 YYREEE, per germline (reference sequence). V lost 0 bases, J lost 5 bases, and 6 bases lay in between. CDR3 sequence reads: CASSLEINNEQFF. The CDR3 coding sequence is TGTGCCAGCAGCTTGGAAATCAACAATGAGCAGTTCTTC. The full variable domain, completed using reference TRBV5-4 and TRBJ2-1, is ETGVTQSPTHLIKTRGQQVTLRCSSQSGHNTVSWYQQALGQGPQFIFQYYREEENGRGNFPPRFSGLQFPNYSSELNVNALELDDSALYLCASSLEINNEQFFGPGTRLTVL.

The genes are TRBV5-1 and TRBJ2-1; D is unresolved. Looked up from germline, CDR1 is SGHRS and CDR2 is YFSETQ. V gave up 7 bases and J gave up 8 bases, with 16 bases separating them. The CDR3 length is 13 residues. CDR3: CASAREGLYEQFF. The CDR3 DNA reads TGCGCCAGCGCCCGTGAAGGGCTCTATGAGCAGTTCTTC.

The CDR3 DNA is TGTGCCAGCAGTTTATCAGGCTTTTCGGCTTATGGCTACACCTTC. As protein: CASSLSGFSAYGYTF. The chain joins TRBV27 to TRBJ1-2; D unresolved. The CDR3 length is 15 residues. The ends were cut back, 0 bases at V and 5 bases at J, with 13 bases in the middle. Per the germline V gene, CDR1 is MNHEY and CDR2 is SMNVEV (reference sequence).